The 5 T cell receptor beta chains in this list originate from one sample, sequenced in a study of CD8 T cells in ankylosing spondylitis. TCRdb redid the calling of the 5' RACE reads with MiXCR, one entry per CDR3 protein. The sample yields about 320,000 distinct CDR3 sequences, roughly 10% seen once. The source material was blood, either unsorted or a sorted T cell fraction (not recorded which). These receptors all come from a female donor with ankylosing spondylitis or in good health (not recorded which).

The rearrangement joins TRBV7-2 to TRBJ1-6, with 7 bases fitting TRBD1. The CDR3 runs 14 residues. Germline V CDR1 and CDR2: SGHTA, FQGNSA. V was clipped by 2 bases and J by 7 bases; unmatched bases: 2. The CDR3 protein is CASSLQGENSPLHF. CDR3 coding DNA: TGTGCCAGCAGCTTACAGGGGGAAAATTCACCCCTCCACTTT.

This clonotype was found a few times. This rearrangement joins TRBV7-2 to TRBJ2-7; possible D gene TRBD1, 6 bases. V lost 6 bases and J lost 2, with 11 bases in between. The germline V gene encodes CDR1 SGHTA and CDR2 FQGNSA. The CDR3 has 13 amino acids. In DNA form, the CDR3 reads TGTGCCAGCAGTTCCAGGGGAACCTACGAGCAGTACTTC. This gives the protein CASSSRGTYEQYF.

The chain recombines TRBV2 with TRBJ2-3; TRBD1 agrees at 7 bases. The ends lost 7 bases at V and 4 bases at J; junction bases unmatched: 2. This CDR3 contains 12 residues. Germline CDR1 and CDR2: SNHLY and FYNNEI. In DNA, the CDR3 is TGTGCCAGCAAGACAGGGTCAGATACGCAGTATTTT. Its protein product is CASKTGSDTQYF.

The chain is built from TRBV18 and TRBJ1-6; tentatively, D is TRBD1 (5 bases). The CDR3 runs 16 residues. The V gene lost 1 base and the J gene lost 5 bases, with 12 bases spanning the gap. The germline V gene has CDR1 KGHSH and CDR2 LQKENI. CDR3 in DNA: TGTGCCAGCTCACCACGACGGGGCGACGATAATTCACCCCTCCACTTT. It translates to CASSPRRGDDNSPLHF.

This clonotype was detected many times. The V gene is TRBV6-2 or TRBV6-3, the J gene TRBJ1-1; D is perhaps TRBD1 (5 bases). This CDR3 is 11 amino acids long. CDR1 is MNHEY and CDR2 is SVGEGT in the germline V gene. CDR3 sequence: CASGVNTEAFF. In DNA, the CDR3 is TGTGCATCGGGGGTGAACACTGAAGCTTTCTTT.